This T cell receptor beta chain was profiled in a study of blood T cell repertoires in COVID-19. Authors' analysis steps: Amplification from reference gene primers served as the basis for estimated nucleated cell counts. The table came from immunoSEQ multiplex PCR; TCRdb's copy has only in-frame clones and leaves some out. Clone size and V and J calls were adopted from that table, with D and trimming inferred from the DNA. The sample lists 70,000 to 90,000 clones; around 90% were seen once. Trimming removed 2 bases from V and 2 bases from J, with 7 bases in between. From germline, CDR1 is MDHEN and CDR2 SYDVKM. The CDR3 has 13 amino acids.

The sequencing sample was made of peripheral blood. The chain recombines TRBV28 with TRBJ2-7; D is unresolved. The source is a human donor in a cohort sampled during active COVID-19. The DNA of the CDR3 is TGTGCCAGCAGTTTAGCTTGGCCCTACGAGCAGTACTTC. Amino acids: CASSLAWPYEQYF.